The clone carrying this T cell receptor beta chain was picked up many times. The junction does not match germline at one end; this may be a read error. These data are taken from a study of T-cell reconstitution after alpha-beta-depleted transplantation in children. This CDR3 is built from 12 residues. Germline assignment: CDR1 SGHVS and CDR2 FQNEAQ. Using unique molecular identifiers, the investigators prepared the TCRbeta library. TCRdb itself ran the PCR reads through MiXCR, one entry per CDR3 protein. The repertoire holds some 180,000 distinct CDR3 sequences, with under 8.5% as singletons. The sequence derives from a boy younger than 10 with acute lymphoblastic leukemia, due to receive a stem cell transplant. The input for sequencing was PBMCs, taken before TCRalphabeta/CD19-depleted stem cell transplant. The chain carries TRBV7-8 and TRBJ2-7; 7 nucleotides agree with TRBD2. The CDR3 bases are TGTGCCAGCAGCGCAGTCTCCGGACTAGTTACCTTC. It encodes CASSAVSGLVTF. The full variable domain, in which reference TRBV7-8 and TRBJ2-7 provide the parts outside the CDR3, is GAGVSQSPRYKVAKRGQDVALRCDPISGHVSLFWYQQALGQGPEFLTYFQNEAQLDKSGLPSDRFFAERPEGSVSTLKIQRTQQEDSAVYLCASSAVSGLVTFGPGTRLTVT.